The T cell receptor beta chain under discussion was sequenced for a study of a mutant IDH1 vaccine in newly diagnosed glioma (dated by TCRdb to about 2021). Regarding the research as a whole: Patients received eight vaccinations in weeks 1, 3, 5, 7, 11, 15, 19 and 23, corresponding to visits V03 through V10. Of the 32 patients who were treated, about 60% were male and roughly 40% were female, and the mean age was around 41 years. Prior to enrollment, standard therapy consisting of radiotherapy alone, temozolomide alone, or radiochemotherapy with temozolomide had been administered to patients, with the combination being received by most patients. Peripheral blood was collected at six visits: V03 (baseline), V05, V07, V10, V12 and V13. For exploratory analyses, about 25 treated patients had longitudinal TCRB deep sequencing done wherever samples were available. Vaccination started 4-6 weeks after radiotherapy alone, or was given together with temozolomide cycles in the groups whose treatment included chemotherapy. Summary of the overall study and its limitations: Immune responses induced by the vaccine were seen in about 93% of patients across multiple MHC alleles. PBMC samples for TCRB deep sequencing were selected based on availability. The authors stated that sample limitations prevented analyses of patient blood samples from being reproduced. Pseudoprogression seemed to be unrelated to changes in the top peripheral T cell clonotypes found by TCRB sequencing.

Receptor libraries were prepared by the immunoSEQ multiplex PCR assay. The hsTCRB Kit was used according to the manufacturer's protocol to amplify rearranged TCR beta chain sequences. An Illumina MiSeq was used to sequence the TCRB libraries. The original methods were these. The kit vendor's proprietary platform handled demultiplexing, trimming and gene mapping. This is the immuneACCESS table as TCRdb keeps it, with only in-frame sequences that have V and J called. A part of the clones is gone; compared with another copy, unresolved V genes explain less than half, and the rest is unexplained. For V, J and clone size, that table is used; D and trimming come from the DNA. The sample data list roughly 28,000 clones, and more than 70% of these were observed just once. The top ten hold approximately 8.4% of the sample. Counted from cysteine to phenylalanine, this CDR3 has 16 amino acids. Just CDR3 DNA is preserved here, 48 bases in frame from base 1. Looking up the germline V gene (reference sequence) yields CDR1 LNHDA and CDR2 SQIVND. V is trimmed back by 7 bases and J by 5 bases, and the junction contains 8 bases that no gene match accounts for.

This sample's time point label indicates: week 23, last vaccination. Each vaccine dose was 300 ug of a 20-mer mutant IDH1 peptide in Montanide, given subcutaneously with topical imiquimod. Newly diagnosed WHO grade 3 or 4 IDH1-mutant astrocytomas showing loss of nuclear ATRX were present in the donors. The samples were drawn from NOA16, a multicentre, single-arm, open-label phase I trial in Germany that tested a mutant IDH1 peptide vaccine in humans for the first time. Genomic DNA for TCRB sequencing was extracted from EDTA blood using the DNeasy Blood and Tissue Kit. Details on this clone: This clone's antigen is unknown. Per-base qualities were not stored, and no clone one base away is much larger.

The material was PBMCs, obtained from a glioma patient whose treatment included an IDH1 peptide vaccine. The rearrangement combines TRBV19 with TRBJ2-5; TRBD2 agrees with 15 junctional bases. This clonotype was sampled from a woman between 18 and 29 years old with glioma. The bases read TGTGCCAGTACCGATGGACTAGCGGGGGGGCCGGAGACCCAGTACTTC. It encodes CASTDGLAGGPETQYF.